A single sample is the source of the 25 T cell receptor beta chains below, sequenced in a study of blood T cell repertoires in COVID-19. Assay: immunoSEQ multiplex PCR; the TCRdb copy retains only in-frame clones and omits some. This table holds tens of thousands of clones, just over 85% found once. Material: peripheral blood. The receptors were gathered from a man between 65 and 85 years old with acute or convalescent COVID-19.

This clone is a singleton in its sample. The CDR3 coding sequence is TGTGCCAGCAGTGGCTCAGCGGGGGGAACAGATACGCAGTATTTT. Its protein product is CASSGSAGGTDTQYF. The rearrangement links TRBV2 to TRBJ2-3; TRBD2 aligns across 9 bases. With V trimmed by 4 bases and J by 3 bases, 5 bases remained unmatched. The CDR3 totals 15 residues. Germline V gives CDR1 SNHLY, CDR2 FYNNEI. The variable domain in full, with the rest retrieved from reference TRBV2 and TRBJ2-3, is EPEVTQTPSHQVTQMGQEVILRCVPISNHLYFYWYRQILGQKVEFLVSFYNNEISEKSEIFDDQFSVERPDGSNFTLKIRSTKLEDSAMYFCASSGSAGGTDTQYFGPGTRLTVL.

The chain couples TRBV19 to TRBJ1-3; tentative D call: TRBD1 (5 bases). Germline values: CDR1 LNHDA, CDR2 SQIVND (reference sequence). V was pared by 5 bases and J by 3 bases, with 11 bases between. The CDR3 contains 14 residues. The CDR3 sequence: CASSRGGNGNTIYF. The CDR3 DNA is TGTGCCAGTAGTCGCGGGGGTAATGGAAACACCATATATTTT.

The CDR3 DNA sequence: TGTGCCAGCAGTTTATTAATGACAGGCTATAGCAATCAGCCCCAGCATTTT. Translating it yields CASSLLMTGYSNQPQHF. V gene TRBV28 combines with J gene TRBJ1-5; D might be TRBD1 (6 bases). CDR3 length equals 17 residues. Germline loops: CDR1 MDHEN, CDR2 SYDVKM. Trimming shortened V by 1 base and J by 0 bases, and 13 bases separated the two germline ends.

The V gene is TRBV7-3, the J gene TRBJ1-2; TRBD1 aligns across 9 bases. Germline CDR1 is SGHTA and CDR2 is FQGTGA. This CDR3 spans 15 amino acids. The V segment lost 3 bases and the J segment 5 bases; nucleotides outside the gene matches: 7. The CDR3 sequence: CASSFTGGARYGYTF. In DNA form, the CDR3 reads TGTGCCAGCAGCTTTACAGGGGGCGCCAGATATGGCTACACCTTC.

The chain recombines TRBV12-3 or TRBV12-4 with TRBJ2-5; D gene ambiguous. The V end was cut by 4 bases, the J end by 2 bases, with 8 bases between. The CDR3 runs to 13 residues. The CDR3 coding sequence is TGTGCCAGCAGTTCTCGCGGACAAGAGACCCAGTACTTC. Its protein product is CASSSRGQETQYF.

This rearrangement joins TRBV12-3 or TRBV12-4 to TRBJ1-2; tentative D call: TRBD1 (6 bases). V lost 4 bases and J 8 bases, leaving 14 bases between the germline ends. CDR3 length: 13 residues. This CDR3 is CASSWIVTGGYTF. CDR3 DNA: TGTGCCAGCAGTTGGATCGTAACAGGGGGCTACACCTTC.

The rearrangement joins TRBV25-1 to TRBJ1-5; D gene ambiguous. The CDR3 is 14 amino acids. With 4 bases removed from V and 7 bases from J, the gap between germline ends came to 14 bases. Germline values: CDR1 MGHDK, CDR2 SYGVNS. CDR3 coding DNA: TGTGCCAGCAGTGTTAGGGAGAGTGCGCAGCCCCAGCATTTT. Its translation: CASSVRESAQPQHF. Variable domain in full (rest from reference TRBV25-1 and TRBJ1-5): EADIYQTPRYLVIGTGKKITLECSQTMGHDKMYWYQQDPGMELHLIHYSYGVNSTEKGDLSSESTVSRIRTEHFPLTLESARPSHTSQYLCASSVRESAQPQHFGDGTRLSIL.

The chain has TRBV4-2 and TRBJ2-5; D is undetermined. In germline, CDR1 is LGHNA, CDR2 YNFKEQ. Trimming shortened V by 1 base and J by 5 bases, and 11 bases separated the two germline ends. The CDR3 runs 14 residues. For the CDR3, the DNA is TGTGCCAGCAGCCAAGGCGGCCCGAAGGAGACCCAGTACTTC. Residues: CASSQGGPKETQYF.

The chain combines TRBV19 with TRBJ2-3; 12 bases are a match to TRBD2. The CDR3 is made up of 14 amino acids. The V gene's germline CDR1 is LNHDA and CDR2 SQIVND (reference sequence). The junction had 5 bases not matched to a gene; V was cut back by 7 bases and J by 6 bases. The CDR3 DNA reads as TGTGCCAGTACTAGCGGGGGGGCCTCGGATACGCAGTATTTT. It codes for CASTSGGASDTQYF.

The CDR3 reads CASSLRTGSNSPLHF. The CDR3 DNA follows: TGTGCCAGCAGCCTACGCACAGGGTCAAATTCACCCCTCCACTTT. J is TRBJ1-6 and V is TRBV3-1 (or the pseudogene TRBV3-2), with D perhaps TRBD1 (6 bases). CDR3 length equals 15 residues. CDR1 LGHDT and CDR2 YNNKEL come from the germline V gene (reference sequence). The V gene lost 4 bases and the J gene lost 7 bases, with 14 bases spanning the gap.

Concerning this clone: An end of the junction does not agree with germline; a read error may underlie this. The gene calls are TRBV7-7 and TRBJ1-4; D may be TRBD1 (6 bases). The V gene's germline CDR1 is SSHAT and CDR2 FNYEAQ (reference sequence). This CDR3 contains 15 residues. Written as DNA, the CDR3 is TGTGCTAGCAGCTTAGGGCAGGGGAATTTAGAAAAACTGTTTTTT. It codes for CASSLGQGNLEKLFF. Together with reference TRBV7-7 and TRBJ1-4, the CDR3 gives the full variable domain: GAGVSQSPRYKVTKRGQDVTLRCDPISSHATLYWYQQALGQGPEFLTYFNYEAQPDKSGLPSDRFSAERPEGSISTLTIQRTEQRDSAMYRCASSLGQGNLEKLFFGSGTQLSVL.

This chain connects TRBV13 to TRBJ1-5; D uncertain. The germline V gene has CDR1 PRHDT and CDR2 FYEKMQ (reference sequence). Trimming shortened V by 4 bases and J by 3 bases, and 4 bases separated the two germline ends. CDR3 length equals 12 residues. CDR3 in amino acids: CASSYYNQPQHF. In nucleotides, the CDR3 is TGTGCCAGCAGCTACTACAATCAGCCCCAGCATTTT.

This sequence joins TRBV4-1 and TRBJ1-2, with TRBD1 matching over 9 bases. CDR1 and CDR2 from the germline V gene are MGHRA and YSYEKL. The CDR3 is 13 amino acids. The junction had 0 bases not matched to a gene; V was cut back by 4 bases and J by 3 bases. CDR3 sequence: CASSRDRDYGYTF. In nucleotides, the CDR3 is TGCGCCAGCAGCCGGGACAGGGACTATGGCTACACCTTC.

The rearrangement uses TRBV7-9 and TRBJ1-4; D not certain. This CDR3 contains 13 residues. Trimming cost V 1 base and J 7 bases, with 7 bases left between them. Germline-derived CDR1 and CDR2 are SEHNR and FQNEAQ (reference sequence). CDR3 in amino acids: CASSLGGTEKLFF. CDR3 coding DNA: TGTGCCAGCAGCTTAGGTGGCACTGAAAAACTGTTTTTT.

This chain links TRBV9 with TRBJ2-1; 7 nucleotides agree with TRBD2. The CDR3 runs to 15 residues. V trimming: 3 bases; J trimming: 1 base; junction bases outside the gene matches: 4. Per the germline V gene, CDR1 is SGDLS and CDR2 is YYNGEE. CDR3 nucleotides: TGTGCCAGCAGCGCTAGCGGTGTGTCCTACAATGAGCAGTTCTTC. It translates to CASSASGVSYNEQFF.

The chain uses TRBV6-2 or TRBV6-3 and TRBJ1-1; D is possibly TRBD1 (6 bases). CDR1 and CDR2 from the germline V gene are MNHEY and SVGEGT. V was shortened by 6 bases and J by 4 bases, with 15 bases between the two germline ends. The CDR3 spans 14 residues. The DNA for the CDR3 is TGTGCCAGCAGCCACGGGACACCCGTCACTGAAGCTTTCTTT. This codes for CASSHGTPVTEAFF.

The CDR3 DNA follows: TGTGCCAGCAGCTTAGACAGGAATAGGGGCTACACCTTC. It encodes CASSLDRNRGYTF. The rearrangement joins TRBV11-2 to TRBJ1-2; D is ambiguous. The germline gives CDR1 SGHAT, CDR2 FQNNGV. There are 13 residues in the CDR3. V lost 0 bases and J lost 8, with 10 bases in between. Complete variable domain (other parts from reference TRBV11-2 and TRBJ1-2): EAGVAQSPRYKIIEKRQSVAFWCNPISGHATLYWYQQILGQGPKLLIQFQNNGVVDDSQLPKDRFSAERLKGVDSTLKIQPAKLEDSAVYLCASSLDRNRGYTFGSGTRLTVV.

This clone was observed a few times. The V call is TRBV11-2, the J call TRBJ2-7; 12 bases align to TRBD2. V was pared by 7 bases and J by 4 bases, with 5 bases of the junction left unmatched. There are 14 residues in the CDR3. Germline assignment: CDR1 SGHAT and CDR2 FQNNGV. CDR3 bases: TGTGCCAGCAAGACTAGCGGGAGCTCGTACGAGCAGTACTTC. Residues: CASKTSGSSYEQYF.

On this clone: An end of the junction does not agree with germline; a read error may underlie this. The J gene is TRBJ1-1, the V gene TRBV7-8; D possibly corresponds to TRBD1 (6 bases). Germline lookup yields CDR1 SGHVS and CDR2 FQNEAQ. CDR3 length: 15 amino acids. Written as DNA, the CDR3 is TGTGCCAGCAGCGTAGCTGGGGGGGCGGGCACTGAAGCTTTCTTT. This translates into CASSVAGGAGTEAFF.

The genes are TRBV5-4 and TRBJ2-5, with TRBD2 matching 11 bases. V gave up 4 bases and J gave up 3 bases; unmatched junction bases: 5. CDR3 size: 15 residues. From germline, CDR1 is SGHNT and CDR2 YYREEE (reference sequence). CDR3 DNA: TGTGCCAGCAGCCTGACTAGCGGGACTGAAGAGACCCAGTACTTC. It is translated as CASSLTSGTEETQYF.

The genes are TRBV5-1 and TRBJ2-3; D perhaps matches TRBD2 (5 bases). CDR1 and CDR2 (germline): SGHRS, YFSETQ. The CDR3 has 16 amino acids. Deletions cut 0 bases from V and 0 bases from J, with 11 bases between. The CDR3 region is CASSLASRTSTDTQYF. The CDR3 nucleotides read TGCGCCAGCAGCTTGGCCAGTCGGACTAGCACAGATACGCAGTATTTT. The complete variable domain, with remaining parts taken from reference TRBV5-1 and TRBJ2-3, reads KAGVTQTPRYLIKTRGQQVTLSCSPISGHRSVSWYQQTPGQGLQFLFEYFSETQRNKGNFPGRFSGRQFSNSRSEMNVSTLELGDSALYLCASSLASRTSTDTQYFGPGTRLTVL.

This rearrangement joins TRBV4-1 to TRBJ2-7, with D unclear. In germline, CDR1 is MGHRA, CDR2 YSYEKL. V lost 1 base to trimming and J lost 3 bases, with 7 bases between them. This CDR3 is 13 amino acids long. DNA for the CDR3: TGCGCCAGCAGCCAAGTCCCCCTCTACGAGCAGTACTTC. It translates to CASSQVPLYEQYF.

This rearrangement joins TRBV7-6 to TRBJ2-1; TRBD2 aligns across 7 bases. V was pared by 6 bases and J by 9 bases, with 5 bases of the junction left unmatched. The CDR3 extends over 12 amino acids. Germline assignment: CDR1 SGHVS and CDR2 FNYEAQ. The CDR3 coding sequence is TGTGCCAGCAGTCCAGGGAGGGGTGAGCAGTTCTTC. Translated, it gives CASSPGRGEQFF.

The V and J genes are TRBV12-5 and TRBJ2-3, with 14 bases fitting TRBD2. With V trimmed by 6 bases and J by 0 bases, 11 bases remained unmatched. Germline-derived CDR1 and CDR2 are LGHNT and FRNRAP. This CDR3 is 19 amino acids long. CDR3: CASGPRPGLAGDSTDTQYF. The CDR3 DNA follows: TGTGCTAGTGGCCCTAGGCCGGGACTAGCGGGAGACAGCACAGATACGCAGTATTTT.

The CDR3 sequence is CASSYSMGSGSVDNSPLHF. The CDR3 nucleotides read TGTGCCAGCAGTTACTCGATGGGGTCGGGATCGGTTGATAATTCACCCCTCCACTTT. This rearrangement joins TRBV6-2 or TRBV6-3 to TRBJ1-6; D is unclear. The CDR3 runs 19 residues. The germline V and J ends were trimmed by 0 bases and 5 bases, with 20 bases remaining between them. CDR1 is MNHEY and CDR2 is SVGEGT in the germline V gene.